These 15 T cell receptor beta chains were all obtained from the same sample, sequenced in a study of T cell repertoires in cytomegalovirus infection. Their recognized antigens are unknown. TCRdb called the reads again in MiXCR, with one record for every CDR3 protein. The table records more than 300,000 distinct CDR3 sequences, approximately 35% of them present only once. The sequenced sample was cultured PBMCs, obtained from culture after CMV antigen stimulation. The receptors were sampled from a human donor in good health (CMV status not recorded). Some clones in this sample may be carry-over from other donors' samples.

This chain links TRBV7-2 with TRBJ1-5, with D perhaps TRBD1 (6 bases). The CDR3 sequence is 15 residues long. Germline V gene data show CDR1 as SGHTA and CDR2 as FQGNSA. Trimming removed 1 base at V and 3 bases at J, with 10 bases between. CDR3 bases: TGTGCCAGCAGCTTAGAGGGGGGAGACAATCAGCCCCAGCATTTT. Residues: CASSLEGGDNQPQHF.

The gene calls are TRBV27 and TRBJ2-7; D is perhaps TRBD2 (6 bases). Germline V lookup: CDR1 MNHEY, CDR2 SMNVEV (reference sequence). Trimming took 2 bases from V and 0 from J, leaving 11 bases between them. This CDR3 has 15 residues. CDR3 in amino acids: CASSLGGTGSYEQYF. CDR3 DNA: TGTGCCAGCAGTTTAGGGGGGACTGGCTCCTACGAGCAGTACTTC.

The chain links TRBV12-3 or TRBV12-4 to TRBJ2-7; D unclear. V dropped 1 base and J dropped 5 bases, with 9 bases sitting between them. The length of the CDR3 is 13 residues. The CDR3 region is CASSLGSYDEQYF. The CDR3 nucleotides are TGTGCCAGCAGTTTAGGAAGTTACGACGAGCAGTACTTC.

The CDR3 sequence: CSVAGTSGRGGYNEQFF. The CDR3, as DNA: TGCAGCGTCGCCGGGACTAGCGGGAGAGGCGGCTACAATGAGCAGTTCTTC. The chain recombines TRBV29-1 with TRBJ2-1; 14 bases map to TRBD2. Per the germline V gene, CDR1 is SQVTM and CDR2 is ANQGSEA. The CDR3 totals 17 residues. The trim removed 6 bases at V and 3 bases at J, leaving 10 bases unmatched.

The rearrangement uses TRBV27 and TRBJ2-4; D remains unclear. Trimming pared 5 bases from V and 0 bases from J, leaving 14 bases between. The V gene's germline CDR1 is MNHEY and CDR2 SMNVEV (reference sequence). The length of the CDR3 is 16 residues. CDR3 protein: CASSGPQDLAKNIQYF. Here the CDR3 DNA reads TGTGCCAGCAGTGGCCCGCAGGACCTAGCCAAAAACATTCAGTACTTC.

This clonotype was picked up a small number of times. The CDR3 loop is CASSQGGSGSYGETQYF. CDR3 in DNA: TGCGCCAGCAGCCAAGGGGGTAGCGGGAGTTACGGAGAGACCCAGTACTTC. The chain is built from TRBV4-3 and TRBJ2-5; TRBD2 aligns across 9 bases. Germline CDR1 is LGHNA and CDR2 is YSLEER. The length of the CDR3 is 17 residues. V lost 1 base to trimming and J lost 4 bases; unmatched junction nucleotides: 10.

The genes are TRBV2 and TRBJ2-7; 12 bases map to TRBD2. Unmatched junction bases numbered 8, after V lost 6 bases and J lost 5 bases. Germline V gene lookup returns CDR1 SNHLY and CDR2 FYNNEI. The CDR3 sequence is 15 residues long. In nucleotides, the CDR3 is TGTGCCAGCAGGACCCTAGCGGGAGGGTACCACGAGCAGTACTTC. It yields the protein CASRTLAGGYHEQYF.

The sample holds one count of this clonotype. The rearrangement uses TRBV20-1 and TRBJ2-3; TRBD2 aligns across 10 bases. Germline CDR1 reads DFQATT; CDR2 reads SNEGSKA (reference sequence). The CDR3 contains 14 residues. V was clipped by 3 bases and J by 1 base; unmatched bases: 1. CDR3 coding DNA: TGCAGTGCTAGGAGCGGGAGGGGCACAGATACGCAGTATTTT. Translation gives CSARSGRGTDTQYF.

This clonotype was observed a handful of times. The rearrangement uses TRBV7-9 and TRBJ2-7; D unresolved. The length of the CDR3 is 14 residues. Germline V gene sequence: CDR1 SEHNR, CDR2 FQNEAQ (reference sequence). V shed 1 base and J shed 5 bases, with 12 bases lying between them. The CDR3 DNA is TGTGCCAGCAGCTTAGACAGCACCCTCGACGAGCAGTACGTC. Amino acids: CASSLDSTLDEQYV.

The chain uses TRBV19 and TRBJ2-3, with 9 bases matching TRBD2. In germline, CDR1 is LNHDA, CDR2 SQIVND (reference sequence). Trimming took 3 bases from V and 5 from J; bases not matched to a gene: 3. The CDR3 sequence is 14 residues long. CDR3 sequence reads: CASSMREGEDTQYF. The DNA for the CDR3 is TGTGCCAGTAGTATGCGGGAGGGAGAAGATACGCAGTATTTT.

This sequence joins TRBV7-2 and TRBJ1-2, with 8 bases fitting TRBD1. The CDR3 runs to 13 residues. The junction had 7 bases not matched to a gene; V was cut back by 5 bases and J by 8 bases. Germline V gene data show CDR1 as SGHTA and CDR2 as FQGNSA. The CDR3 DNA sequence: TGTGCCAGCAGCAGTGCAGGGGGCTGGGGCTACACCTTC. Amino acid sequence: CASSSAGGWGYTF.

The chain has TRBV7-2 and TRBJ2-1; 8 bases are a match to TRBD2. Germline assignment: CDR1 SGHTA and CDR2 FQGNSA. The CDR3 has 16 residues. V shed 1 base and J 2 bases; nucleotides not matched to a gene: 4. In DNA, the CDR3 is TGTGCCAGCAGCTTAGTAGTTAGCGGGGCCTACAATGAGCAGTTCTTC. Translated: CASSLVVSGAYNEQFF.

The chain combines TRBV5-6 with TRBJ1-1; possible D gene TRBD1, 6 bases. The germline CDR1 and CDR2 sequences are SGHDT and YYEEEE. This CDR3 spans 14 amino acids. V was pared by 5 bases and J by 6 bases, with 17 bases between. DNA for the CDR3: TGTGCCAGCAGACCAAAAGGGGGTTGGCCTGAAGCTTTCTTT. As protein: CASRPKGGWPEAFF. The full variable domain, in which reference TRBV5-6 and TRBJ1-1 provide the parts outside the CDR3, is DAGVTQSPTHLIKTRGQQVTLRCSPKSGHDTVSWYQQALGQGPQFIFQYYEEEERQRGNFPDRFSGHQFPNYSSELNVNALLLGDSALYLCASRPKGGWPEAFFGQGTRLTVV.

The table lists this clonotype with a few counts. The chain is built from TRBV28 and TRBJ2-3; TRBD2 matches 11 bases. Per germline, CDR1 MDHEN and CDR2 SYDVKM. V was clipped by 6 bases and J by 2 bases; unmatched bases: 4. This CDR3 is 15 amino acids long. This CDR3 is CASRGLAEDTDTQYF. In DNA, the CDR3 is TGTGCCAGCAGGGGACTAGCGGAAGACACAGATACGCAGTATTTT.

The V and J genes are TRBV4-1 and TRBJ1-1, with D maybe TRBD1 (5 bases). This CDR3 has 15 amino acids. The ends were cut back, 4 bases at V and 3 bases at J, with 15 bases in the middle. The germline gives CDR1 MGHRA, CDR2 YSYEKL. CDR3 nucleotide sequence: TGCGCCAGCAGCCTCATTGGGGACGGGTACACTGAAGCTTTCTTT. This translates into CASSLIGDGYTEAFF.